This TCR beta chain was sequenced during a study of T cells expressing NK-cell markers. Overall study results and limits: Leadership of the CD3+CD56-NKG2C+ fraction also belonged to these clonotypes in a handful of donors. NKG2C+ dominant clonotype frequencies in 6 or 7 donors were about 1.0-7.0% of CD8+ T cells. HCMV specificity of expanded NKG2C+ T cell clones remained unclear.

As to this clonotype: The antigen is undetermined.

The CDR3 has 11 residues. Germline CDR1 DFQATT, CDR2 SNEGSKA (reference sequence). UMI-tagged 5'RACE template switching yielded the TCR beta cDNA. From its re-call of the 5' RACE reads, TCRdb lists each CDR3 protein once, without DNA. Its table records roughly 390,000 distinct CDR3 sequences. The genes are TRBV20-1 and TRBJ2-1; TCRdb proposes TRBD1, but this gene call is untestable without DNA. This clonotype was sampled from a woman between 45 and 60 years old in good health. Source material: blood T cells: a sorted CD56 or NKG2C T cell subset, CD4+ or CD8+ T cells, or bulk PBMC T cells (not recorded which). The CDR3 region is CSAREGALQFF.